The clone carrying this T cell receptor (beta chain) was recorded many times. Amplification of the TCR beta CDR3 regions used RNA transcripts (as template). Amplification began with first-round RT-PCR using HTBI primers, then second-round multiplex PCR was performed. TCRdb recomputed calls from the multiplex PCR reads with MiXCR, one row per CDR3 protein. Of hundreds of thousands of distinct CDR3 sequences listed, over 20% were seen once; the top ten hold more than 5.5%. The CDR3 has 15 residues. J was trimmed by 4 bases and V by 2 bases; bases with no gene match: 6. The germline V gene encodes CDR1 MNHEY and CDR2 SVGAGI. Orbital computed tomography, together with clinical symptoms, serum thyroxine, TRAb and thyroid ultrasound, was used for diagnosis. The data belong to a study of Graves' ophthalmopathy and Graves' hyperthyroidism.

Sequencing input: peripheral blood. V gene TRBV6-5 combines with J gene TRBJ1-2, with 8 bases matching TRBD1. This TCR came from a woman under 30 with stable Graves' hyperthyroidism. Some clones in this sample may be carry-over from other donors' samples. The CDR3 reads CASSYNQGAGYGYTF. CDR3 in DNA: TGTGCCAGCAGTTACAACCAGGGGGCGGGCTATGGCTACACCTTC.